The entry below gives a single T cell receptor (beta chain) sequence along with its context. The record originates from a study of blood T cell repertoires in COVID-19. For the study at large: Sites across the United States, Italy and Spain contributed samples from acute and convalescent COVID-19.

In the authors' workflow: The assay estimated nucleated cells by amplifying reference gene primers. Measured with immunoSEQ multiplex PCR; TCRdb has only the in-frame clones, and not every one. V, J and clone size are those of that table, while D and trimming were read from the DNA. The sample contains some 290,000 clones, more than 75% of which appear only once. CDR1 is KGHSH, CDR2 LQKENI, per germline. With V trimmed by 6 bases and J by 8 bases, 12 bases remained unmatched. The CDR3 sequence is 15 residues long. Adults between roughly 18 and 95 years of age took part from 20 to 25 US areas. The chain carries TRBV18 and TRBJ2-1; 8 nucleotides line up with TRBD1. This sequence was found in a woman in her thirties or forties with acute COVID-19. The sample was PBMCs or T cells enriched from blood (not recorded which). The CDR3 here is CASSLQTGEIHEQFF. CDR3 DNA sequence: TGTGCCAGCTCCCTTCAGACAGGGGAAATACATGAGCAGTTCTTC.